The 3 T cell receptor beta chains below come from one sample, sequenced in a study of early T cells in non-severe SARS-CoV-2 infection. TCRdb used MiXCR to reprocess the 5' RACE reads, holding one entry per CDR3 protein. The sample carries roughly 40,000 distinct CDR3 sequences, around 6% recorded once. What was sequenced was whole blood. The receptor set was obtained from an adult who was a healthcare worker with PCR-confirmed SARS-CoV-2 infection or an uninfected control (not recorded which).

Concerning this clonotype: A much larger clone sits a single nucleotide away, making a read error possible. The chain links TRBV20-1 to TRBJ2-7, with D possibly matching TRBD1 (5 bases). The CDR3 has 11 amino acids. Germline CDR1 is DFQATT and CDR2 is SNEGSKA (reference sequence). This CDR3 reads CSARWGHERYF. In nucleotides, the CDR3 is TGCAGTGCTAGATGGGGCCACGAGCGGTACTTC.

This clonotype has a count of ten or more. The chain employs TRBV27 and TRBJ2-1, with 7 positions matching TRBD1. CDR1 MNHEY and CDR2 SMNVEV come from the germline V gene (reference sequence). This CDR3 comprises 16 residues. J was trimmed by 3 bases and V by 5 bases; bases with no gene match: 10. The CDR3 region is CASSRQGRFLYNEQFF. The CDR3 DNA is TGTGCCAGCAGTCGACAGGGTCGGTTCCTCTACAATGAGCAGTTCTTC.

This clonotype showed up many times. The gene calls are TRBV5-4 and TRBJ2-7; 9 nucleotides agree with TRBD1. The length of the CDR3 is 15 residues. CDR1 is SGHNT and CDR2 is YYREEE in the germline V gene (reference sequence). J lost 4 bases, V lost 1 base, and 6 bases had no gene match. Here the CDR3 DNA reads TGTGCCAGCAGCTTGTCAGGGACAGGGAGTTACGAGCAGTACTTC. This gives the protein CASSLSGTGSYEQYF.